A selection of T cell receptor beta chains follows, all from one sample in a study of response to subunit inactivated influenza vaccine. TCRdb reanalysed the RT-PCR reads using MiXCR and keeps one entry per CDR3 protein. This repertoire shows more than 450,000 distinct CDR3 sequences, roughly 10% found once; its top ten account for approximately 11%. This sample was shared with a second study, whose subject was T cells expressing NK-cell markers.

Sequences were derived from PBMCs from blood, sampled on the day of vaccination. The receptors derive from a man aged 50 to 59 who received an inactivated influenza vaccine. Both conserved end residues are part of each CDR3. D genes are given only for firm matches. Clone size is not always given. Where it is, it says once, few, many or a class for expanded clones.

v_gene: TRBV5-1; j_gene: TRBJ2-2; abundance: few; d_gene: -; CDR3nt: TGCGCCAGCAGCCGGACAAGGGACGGCGGCACCGGGGAGCTGTTTTTT; CDR3aa: CASSRTRDGGTGELFF
v_gene: TRBV4-2; j_gene: TRBJ2-7; abundance: once; d_gene: -; CDR3nt: TGTGCCAGCAGTCTTAGGGGACCCGACGAGCGGTACTTC; CDR3aa: CASSLRGPDERYF
v_gene: TRBV5-5; j_gene: TRBJ2-3; abundance: -; d_gene: -; CDR3nt: TGTGCCAGCAGCTTGGTGTTCAGGGTTTTCACAGATACGCAGTATTTT; CDR3aa: CASSLVFRVFTDTQYF
v_gene: TRBV12-3/TRBV12-4; j_gene: TRBJ2-3; abundance: few; d_gene: TRBD2; CDR3nt: TGTGCCAGCAGTTTTAGCGGGGGGCCGGGGGATACGCAGTATTTT; CDR3aa: CASSFSGGPGDTQYF
v_gene: TRBV12-3/TRBV12-4; j_gene: TRBJ2-1; abundance: few; d_gene: TRBD2; CDR3nt: TGTGCCAGCAGTCCGCCGGGACTAGCGGACAATGAGCAGTTCTTC; CDR3aa: CASSPPGLADNEQFF
v_gene: TRBV24-1; j_gene: TRBJ2-3; abundance: few; d_gene: TRBD2; CDR3nt: TGTGCCACCAGTGATGGACTAGCGGGAACCACAGATACGCAGTATTTT; CDR3aa: CATSDGLAGTTDTQYF
v_gene: TRBV20-1; j_gene: TRBJ2-5; abundance: few; d_gene: TRBD2; CDR3nt: TGCAGTGCTAGAGGACGTGCCGGGACTAGGCAAGAGACCCAGTACTTC; CDR3aa: CSARGRAGTRQETQYF
v_gene: TRBV10-3; j_gene: TRBJ1-2; abundance: few; d_gene: TRBD1; CDR3nt: TGTGCCATCAAGGGGACAGGGGGCATCTCTGGCTACACCTTC; CDR3aa: CAIKGTGGISGYTF
v_gene: TRBV20-1; j_gene: TRBJ2-1; abundance: few; d_gene: TRBD2; CDR3nt: TGCAGTGCTAGGATAATAAGCGGGAGCTCCTACAATGAGCAGTTCTTC; CDR3aa: CSARIISGSSYNEQFF
v_gene: TRBV5-1; j_gene: TRBJ2-3; abundance: few; d_gene: -; CDR3nt: TGCGCCAGCAGCTTGGAGGCCCGCAGGGATACGCAGTATTTT; CDR3aa: CASSLEARRDTQYF
v_gene: TRBV5-1; j_gene: TRBJ1-6; abundance: -; d_gene: -; CDR3nt: TGCGCCAGCAGCCCGGGGGACTATAATTCACCCCTCCACTTT; CDR3aa: CASSPGDYNSPLHF
v_gene: TRBV29-1; j_gene: TRBJ1-2; abundance: few; d_gene: -; CDR3nt: TGCAGCGTTGGGGTCGTCGGGGGCTACACCTTC; CDR3aa: CSVGVVGGYTF
v_gene: TRBV5-1; j_gene: TRBJ2-7; abundance: few; d_gene: TRBD1; CDR3nt: TGCGCCAGCAGCCACCGGGACAGTTGGGAGCAGTACTTC; CDR3aa: CASSHRDSWEQYF